This TCR beta chain was documented in a study of regulatory T cells in long-lasting Graves disease. The time point here: newly diagnosed GD, antithyroid drugs for less than 3 months. Researchers made the TCR library from RNA that was extracted from PBMCs. V was trimmed by 5 bases and J by 7 bases, leaving 9 bases between them. The CDR3 consists of 12 residues. Germline V gene data show CDR1 as MNHEY and CDR2 as SVGEGT. CDR3 regions were amplified by Arm-PCR using iRepertoire HTBI primers to build TCR beta libraries. In TCRdb, the multiplex PCR reads were re-called with MiXCR into one record per CDR3 protein. The sample includes about 540,000 distinct CDR3 sequences, about 13% of them seen just once. Study findings and constraints: Persistent patients had a count of shared public clonotypes (approximately 2,700) that exceeded that of new patients (approximately 1,000). Study of thyroid tissue was not done, with only peripheral blood studied.

This clonotype was detected a few times. Its target is unknown. The same sample was also used in a study of T cells in Graves' hyperthyroidism and ophthalmopathy. That source notes: HTBI primers were employed in a first-round RT-PCR of the TCR CDR3.

The material sequenced was peripheral blood mononuclear cells (PBMCs), taken at new diagnosis, from a patient treated with antithyroid drugs. V gene TRBV6-2 or TRBV6-3 combines with J gene TRBJ2-1; D ambiguous. This sequence was found in a man aged 25 to 40 with Graves disease. The CDR3 spells CASSRVVNEQFF. For the CDR3, the DNA is TGTGCCAGCAGTCGCGTGGTGAATGAGCAGTTCTTC.